This T cell receptor (beta chain) was documented in a study of cytomegalovirus exposure and HLA in healthy donors. 60 Vbeta and 13 Jbeta primers were used in PCR. Clones were sequenced by immunoSEQ multiplex PCR, and TCRdb holds only the in-frame ones, with some missing. The table has approximately 150,000 clones, roughly 80% seen once. The CDR3 is 16 amino acids. The ends were cut back, 4 bases at V and 2 bases at J, with 15 bases in the middle. Germline CDR1 MNHEY, CDR2 SVGAGI. Healthy bone marrow donors supplied every sample. The receptor was derived from a woman in her 30s in good health and CMV-seronegative. The chain employs TRBV6-5 and TRBJ1-5; D unresolved. The sample consisted of PBMCs. CDR3 protein: CASSWASPVGNQPQHF. CDR3 sequence (DNA): TGTGCCAGCAGTTGGGCCTCCCCGGTGGGCAATCAGCCCCAGCATTTT.